Listed below are T cell receptor beta chains from one sample, sequenced in a study of T cell repertoires in cytomegalovirus infection. TCRdb reprocessed the reads with MiXCR, giving one entry per CDR3 protein. The data show about 490,000 distinct CDR3 sequences, 16% seen once. Sequenced material: CD8+ T cells from PBMCs. The receptor set was obtained from a human donor in good health (CMV status not recorded). Some clones in this sample may be carry-over from other donors' samples. Both conserved end residues are part of each CDR3. Each record gives: D gene, V gene, clone size, J gene, CDR3 DNA, CDR3 protein. A D gene is named only where the DNA matches it firmly. Clone size is stated in some rows and not others, as once, few, many or a class when expanded.

>TRBD2|TRBV7-8|many|TRBJ2-3
TGTGCCAGCAGCTTAGTCCTAATGACTAGCAGTAGCACAGATACGCAGTATTTT
CASSLVLMTSSSTDTQYF
>.|TRBV19|.|TRBJ1-1
TGTGCCAGTACTCCCCAGATAGGTGTGTTGACAGGAGAGAACACTGAAGCTTTCTTT
CASTPQIGVLTGENTEAFF
>TRBD2|TRBV4-1|.|TRBJ2-1
TGCGCCAGCAGCCTTATCCTCCGGGGGGACCCCGGGAAATACTCCTACAATGAGCAGTTCTTC
CASSLILRGDPGKYSYNEQFF
>TRBD2|TRBV7-4|.|TRBJ2-3
TGTGCCAGCAGCTTACAGCGGGAGGGAGACACAGATACGCAGTATTTT
CASSLQREGDTDTQYF
>TRBD2|TRBV28|many|TRBJ2-2
TGTGCCAGCAGTTTCCAGCGGGAGGGCCTGTTGGGCACCGGGGAGCTGTTTTTT
CASSFQREGLLGTGELFF
>.|TRBV9|few|TRBJ1-1
TGTGCCAGCAGCGTATACGGACAGCCGAACACTGAAGCTTTCTTT
CASSVYGQPNTEAFF
>TRBD1|TRBV20-1|few|TRBJ1-2
TGCAGTGCTAGAGATCACAGGGGGCAGAACTATGGCTACACCTTC
CSARDHRGQNYGYTF
>.|TRBV9|few|TRBJ1-3
TGTGCCAGCAGCGTTGGGGGGCAATCTGGAAACACCATATATTTT
CASSVGGQSGNTIYF
>TRBD1|TRBV19|few|TRBJ1-1
TGTGCCAGTAGTGCCGACAGGGAGGGGAACACTGAAGCTTTCTTT
CASSADREGNTEAFF
>.|TRBV2|.|TRBJ1-5
TGTGCCAGCAGTGAAGCCTCGGGGCTTAGCAATCAGCCCCAGCATTTT
CASSEASGLSNQPQHF
>TRBD1|TRBV6-1|many|TRBJ2-1
TGTGCCATTCCCCGGGACAGGGGTCCCTTAAGCGATTACAATGAGCAGTTCTTC
CAIPRDRGPLSDYNEQFF
>.|TRBV20-1|few|TRBJ2-3
TGCAGTGGGGGGGAGAGCGGGCAGGTTTACACAGATACGCAGTATTTT
CSGGESGQVYTDTQYF
>TRBD2|TRBV12-5|.|TRBJ2-3
TGTGCTAGTGGTTTGGACATTGAGCGGGGGGGACGCGGAGATACGCAGTATTTT
CASGLDIERGGRGDTQYF
>.|TRBV6-1|.|TRBJ2-3
TGTGCCAGCAGTGAAGCGCTGAGTACTGGGGATACGCAGTATTTT
CASSEALSTGDTQYF
>.|TRBV9|.|TRBJ2-1
TGTGCCAGCAGCCTCCCGGCCGATGAGCAGTTCTTC
CASSLPADEQFF
>TRBD1|TRBV5-1|.|TRBJ1-1
TGCGCCAGCAGCCTGGACAGGGGAGCTCGGAACACTGAAGCTTTCTTT
CASSLDRGARNTEAFF
>TRBD2|TRBV5-1|.|TRBJ2-3
TGCGCCAGCAGCTCCCTAGCGGGTAGGAGCACAGATACGCAGTATTTT
CASSSLAGRSTDTQYF
>.|TRBV7-2|many|TRBJ1-2
TGTGCCAGCAGCTTAGCGGGCAGTAACTATGGCTACACCTTC
CASSLAGSNYGYTF